The T cell receptor beta chain described here comes from a study of blood T cell repertoires in COVID-19. Overall study context: Both acute and convalescent COVID-19 samples were obtained from the United States, Italy and Spain. The cDNA or gDNA used as material had been derived from T cells, B-cell-depleted T cells, or PBMCs.

The CDR3 runs 17 residues. CDR1 is MNHEY and CDR2 is SMNVEV in the germline V gene (reference sequence). Losses at the gene ends were 4 bases for V and 1 base for J; bases not matched to a gene: 12. Cohorts were assigned according to the clinical history that participants reported. Here immunoSEQ multiplex PCR was the method, and the copy in TCRdb shows in-frame clones only, minus some. The sample has 450,000 to 500,000 clones; around 87% are singletons. The chain carries TRBV27 and TRBJ2-7, with 8 bases lining up with TRBD2. The receptor comes from a woman aged 18-29 years who had recovered from COVID-19. Sequencing input: PBMCs or T cells enriched from blood (not recorded which). CDR3 coding DNA: TGTGCCAGCAGTTACCAGCGGGGGACCGACTCATCCTACGAGCAGTACTTC. Its translation: CASSYQRGTDSSYEQYF.